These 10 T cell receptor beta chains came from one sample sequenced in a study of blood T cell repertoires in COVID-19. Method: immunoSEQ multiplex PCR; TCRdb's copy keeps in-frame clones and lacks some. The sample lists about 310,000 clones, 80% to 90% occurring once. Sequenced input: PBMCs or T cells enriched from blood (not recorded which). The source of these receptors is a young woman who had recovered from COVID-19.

In DNA, the CDR3 is TGTGCCAGTAGTATGGGAGAGGCTGAAGCTTTCTTT. Encoded protein: CASSMGEAEAFF. This chain uses TRBV19 with TRBJ1-1, with D unresolved. The germline V gene has CDR1 LNHDA and CDR2 SQIVND (reference sequence). V was trimmed by 3 bases and J by 6 bases, leaving 8 bases between them. The CDR3 consists of 12 residues.

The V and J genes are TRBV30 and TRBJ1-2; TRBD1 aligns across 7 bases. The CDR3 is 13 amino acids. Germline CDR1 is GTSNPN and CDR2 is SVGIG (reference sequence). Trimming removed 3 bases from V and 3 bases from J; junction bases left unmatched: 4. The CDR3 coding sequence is TGTGCCTGGAGGGAAGGGACAGACTATGGCTACACCTTC. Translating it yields CAWREGTDYGYTF.

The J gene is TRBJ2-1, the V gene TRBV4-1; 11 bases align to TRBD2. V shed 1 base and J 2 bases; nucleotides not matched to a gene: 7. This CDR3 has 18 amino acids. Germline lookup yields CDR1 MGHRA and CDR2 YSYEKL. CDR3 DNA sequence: TGCGCCAGCAGCCAAGGGGGTAGCGGGAGGGCCGCCTACAATGAGCAGTTCTTC. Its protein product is CASSQGGSGRAAYNEQFF.

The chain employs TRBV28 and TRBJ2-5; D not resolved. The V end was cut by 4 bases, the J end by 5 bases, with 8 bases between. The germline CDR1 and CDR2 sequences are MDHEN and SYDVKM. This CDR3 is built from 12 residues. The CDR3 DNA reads TGTGCCAGCAGTTACAATACCGAGACCCAGTACTTC. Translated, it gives CASSYNTETQYF.

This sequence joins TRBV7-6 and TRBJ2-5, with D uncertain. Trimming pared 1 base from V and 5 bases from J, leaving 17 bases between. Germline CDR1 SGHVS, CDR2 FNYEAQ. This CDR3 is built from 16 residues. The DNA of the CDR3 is TGTGCCAGCAGCTTAGTCTATTCGTCTCCCGGGGAGACCCAGTACTTC. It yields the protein CASSLVYSSPGETQYF.

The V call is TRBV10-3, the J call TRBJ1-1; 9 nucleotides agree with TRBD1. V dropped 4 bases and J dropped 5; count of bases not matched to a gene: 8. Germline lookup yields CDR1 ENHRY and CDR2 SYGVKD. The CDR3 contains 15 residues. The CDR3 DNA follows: TGTGCCATCAGTGCCAAAGAACAGGGGGCGACTGAAGCTTTCTTT. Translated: CAISAKEQGATEAFF.

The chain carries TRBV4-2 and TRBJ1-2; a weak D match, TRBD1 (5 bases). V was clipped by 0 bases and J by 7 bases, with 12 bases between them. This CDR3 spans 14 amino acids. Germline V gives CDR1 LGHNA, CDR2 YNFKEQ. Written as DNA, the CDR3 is TGTGCCAGCAGCCAAGATCAGGGTTACGGTGGCTACACCTTC. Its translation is CASSQDQGYGGYTF.

The CDR3 region is CASSQAAGPYEQYF. CDR3 nucleotides: TGCGCCAGCAGCCAAGCGGCGGGGCCCTACGAGCAGTACTTC. V gene TRBV4-1 combines with J gene TRBJ2-7; D is perhaps TRBD2 (6 bases). Germline CDR1 and CDR2: MGHRA and YSYEKL. CDR3 length equals 14 residues. With 1 base removed from V and 2 bases from J, the gap between germline ends came to 9 bases.

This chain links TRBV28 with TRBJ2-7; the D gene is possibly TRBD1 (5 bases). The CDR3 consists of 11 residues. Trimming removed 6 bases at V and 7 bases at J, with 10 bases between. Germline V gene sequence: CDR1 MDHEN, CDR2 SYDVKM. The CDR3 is CASSQNREQYF. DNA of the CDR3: TGTGCCAGCAGCCAGAACAGGGAGCAGTACTTC.

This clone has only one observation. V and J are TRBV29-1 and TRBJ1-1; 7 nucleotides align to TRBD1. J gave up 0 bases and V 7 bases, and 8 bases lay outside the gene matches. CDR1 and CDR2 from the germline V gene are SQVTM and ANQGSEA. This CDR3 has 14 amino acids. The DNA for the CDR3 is TGCAGCGCTAGGGGGCTGGGGATGAACACTGAAGCTTTCTTT. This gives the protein CSARGLGMNTEAFF.